Listed here is a single T cell receptor beta chain. Its specificity is not known. Other DNA sequences in this specimen translate into the identical CDR3. At deep level, the assay was performed. Every subset's genomic DNA went evenly onto several immunoSEQ plates. The assay was immunoSEQ multiplex PCR, and TCRdb's table has in-frame clones only and misses some. The top ten hold more than 10% of the sample, which has about 490,000 clones, 65% to 80% seen once. This entry comes from a study of shared clonotypes between healthy human individuals. The germline V gene encodes CDR1 SEHNR and CDR2 FQNEAQ (reference sequence). Trimming took 4 bases from V and 1 from J, leaving 7 bases between them. The CDR3 has 13 residues. Study conclusions and caveats: Tissue TCR repertoires likely differ from these blood-only repertoires.

This sequence originates from a woman in her thirties or forties in good health. Some clones in this sample may be carry-over from other donors' samples. J is TRBJ1-1 and V is TRBV7-9; maybe TRBD1 (5 bases). Sequencing was carried out using PBMCs. In nucleotides, the CDR3 is TGTGCCAGCAGCTCAGACAGGAACACTGAAGCTTTCTTT. Amino acid sequence: CASSSDRNTEAFF.